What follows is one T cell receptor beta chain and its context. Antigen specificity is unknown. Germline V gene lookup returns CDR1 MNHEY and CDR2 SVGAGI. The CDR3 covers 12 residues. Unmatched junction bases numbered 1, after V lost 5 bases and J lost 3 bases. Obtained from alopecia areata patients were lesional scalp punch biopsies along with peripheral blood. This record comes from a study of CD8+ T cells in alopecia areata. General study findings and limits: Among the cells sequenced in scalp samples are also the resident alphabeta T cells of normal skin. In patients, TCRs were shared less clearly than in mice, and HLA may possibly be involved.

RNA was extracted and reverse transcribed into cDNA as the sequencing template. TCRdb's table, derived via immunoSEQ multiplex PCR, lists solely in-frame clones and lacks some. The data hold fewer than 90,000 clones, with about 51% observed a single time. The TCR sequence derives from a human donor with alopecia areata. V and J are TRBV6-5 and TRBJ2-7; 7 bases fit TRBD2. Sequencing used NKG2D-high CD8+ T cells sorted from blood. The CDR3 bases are TGTGCCAGCAGTCCGGGGGGCTACGAGCAGTACTTC. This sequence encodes CASSPGGYEQYF.